The T cell receptor beta chain described here comes from a study of T cells after yellow fever vaccination. Trimming cost V 0 bases and J 8 bases, with 6 bases left between them. Looked up from germline, CDR1 is DFQATT and CDR2 is SNEGSKA (reference sequence). The length of the CDR3 is 11 residues. For TCR, cDNA came from 5'RACE template switching, which added a universal primer site and UMIs. TCRdb reprocessed the 5' RACE reads with MiXCR, giving one entry per CDR3 protein. The sample carries approximately 110,000 distinct CDR3 sequences, more than 6% recorded once. This clonotype was seen ten or more times.

The sample here was CD4+ T cells sorted from PBMCs, taken more than 8 days after the first yellow fever vaccination. This chain uses TRBV20-1 with TRBJ2-3; D unresolved. The receptor's source is a young man who received the YFV17D yellow fever vaccine. The CDR3 DNA reads TGCAGTGCTAGAGAGGCTGTTACGCAGTATTTT. Translating it yields CSAREAVTQYF.